Listed below are T cell receptor beta chains from one sample, sequenced in a study of Ad26.COV2.S vaccination and SARS-CoV-2 variants. Using immunoSEQ multiplex PCR, the repertoire was profiled, and TCRdb retains in-frame clones only, with some absent. This sample has approximately 150,000 clones; approximately 90% occur once, and the top ten carry around 5%. The specimen was peripheral blood, collected after recovery from COVID-19. These receptors came from a human donor who had recovered from COVID-19. The CDR3 runs from the conserved cysteine through the conserved F or W. Each record gives: CDR3 protein, CDR3 DNA, clone size, V gene, D gene, J gene, CDR3 length. A D gene is named only where the DNA matches it firmly. Rows may omit the clone size; those that give it use once, few, many or a size class.

CDR3: CASRSRGGEADTQYF
DNA: TGTGCAAGTCGCTCCCGAGGCGGGGAGGCAGATACGCAGTATTTT
size: -
V: TRBV12-2
D: -
J: TRBJ2-3
length: 15

CDR3: CASSPPFTDTQYF
DNA: TGTGCCAGCAGCCCCCCGTTCACAGATACGCAGTATTTT
size: -
V: TRBV3-1/TRBV3-2
D: -
J: TRBJ2-3
length: 13

CDR3: CAWSRGQTGNTIYF
DNA: TGTGCCTGGAGCAGGGGGCAAACTGGAAACACCATATATTTT
size: -
V: TRBV30
D: TRBD1
J: TRBJ1-3
length: 14

CDR3: CASSHLSQEQFF
DNA: TGTGCCAGCAGCCATCTCTCCCAAGAGCAGTTCTTC
size: -
V: TRBV3-1/TRBV3-2
D: -
J: TRBJ2-1
length: 12

CDR3: CAGGQGNTGELFF
DNA: TGTGCCGGAGGACAGGGAAACACCGGGGAGCTGTTTTTT
size: -
V: TRBV12-3/TRBV12-4
D: TRBD1
J: TRBJ2-2
length: 13

CDR3: CASSAGLLGTEAFF
DNA: TGTGCCAGCAGTGCGGGACTTTTGGGAACTGAAGCTTTCTTT
size: -
V: TRBV28
D: -
J: TRBJ1-1
length: 14

CDR3: CASSFGGGNTEAFF
DNA: TGTGCCAGCAGCTTCGGGGGGGGCAACACTGAAGCTTTCTTT
size: -
V: TRBV7-2
D: -
J: TRBJ1-1
length: 14

CDR3: CASSYSEALAGGPYQETQYF
DNA: TGTGCCAGCAGTTACTCCGAAGCCCTTGCGGGGGGACCGTACCAAGAGACCCAGTACTTC
size: -
V: TRBV6-2/TRBV6-3
D: TRBD2
J: TRBJ2-5
length: 20

CDR3: CASRRSGGILGAQYF
DNA: TGTGCCAGCAGGCGCTCAGGAGGTATACTAGGTGCCCAGTACTTC
size: -
V: TRBV2
D: -
J: TRBJ2-5
length: 15

CDR3: CSAPAPVYEFF
DNA: TGCAGTGCCCCCGCCCCGGTCTACGAGTTCTTC
size: -
V: TRBV20-1
D: -
J: TRBJ2-1
length: 11

CDR3: CASSSPMTGSGEKLFF
DNA: TGTGCCAGCAGTTCCCCGATGACAGGGTCGGGCGAAAAACTGTTTTTT
size: -
V: TRBV27
D: TRBD1
J: TRBJ1-4
length: 16

CDR3: CAWSDGRVVRAYGYTF
DNA: TGTGCCTGGAGTGACGGCCGGGTGGTCAGGGCCTATGGCTACACCTTC
size: -
V: TRBV30
D: -
J: TRBJ1-2
length: 16

CDR3: CASSVAPGYNEQFF
DNA: TGTGCCAGCAGCGTAGCTCCAGGATACAATGAGCAGTTCTTC
size: few
V: TRBV9
D: -
J: TRBJ2-1
length: 14

CDR3: CASSSFSYNEQFF
DNA: TGTGCCAGCAGCTCCTTCAGCTACAATGAGCAGTTCTTC
size: -
V: TRBV5-4
D: -
J: TRBJ2-1
length: 13

CDR3: CASSVGPADGYTF
DNA: TGTGCCAGCAGCGTAGGTCCAGCCGATGGCTACACCTTC
size: -
V: TRBV9
D: -
J: TRBJ1-2
length: 13

CDR3: CASSSDPGELFF
DNA: TGCGCCAGCAGCTCCGACCCCGGGGAGCTGTTTTTT
size: -
V: TRBV5-1
D: -
J: TRBJ2-2
length: 12

CDR3: CASSVKPEGEAFF
DNA: TGTGCCAGCAGCGTAAAGCCAGAGGGTGAAGCTTTCTTT
size: -
V: TRBV9
D: -
J: TRBJ1-1
length: 13

CDR3: CASSYGGGRTDTQYF
DNA: TGTGCCAGCAGTTATGGCGGGGGGCGCACAGATACGCAGTATTTT
size: -
V: TRBV6-2/TRBV6-3
D: TRBD2
J: TRBJ2-3
length: 15

CDR3: CASSFSQGGGQPQHF
DNA: TGTGCCAGCAGTTTCTCACAGGGGGGGGGTCAGCCCCAGCATTTT
size: -
V: TRBV28
D: TRBD1
J: TRBJ1-5
length: 15

CDR3: CASSLYGSGNTIYF
DNA: TGTGCCAGCAGCTTGTACGGGTCCGGAAACACCATATATTTT
size: -
V: TRBV5-5
D: -
J: TRBJ1-3
length: 14

CDR3: CASNWGGTNTGELFF
DNA: TGTGCCAGCAACTGGGGGGGGACGAACACCGGGGAGCTGTTTTTT
size: -
V: TRBV27
D: TRBD2
J: TRBJ2-2
length: 15

CDR3: CASSFGGTETYEQYF
DNA: TGCGCCAGCAGCTTTGGAGGGACGGAAACCTACGAGCAGTACTTC
size: -
V: TRBV5-1
D: -
J: TRBJ2-7
length: 15